This paragraph covers one T cell receptor (beta chain) sequence. In the study's own analysis: Amplification of reference gene primers was used by the study to estimate nucleated cell counts. Produced via immunoSEQ multiplex PCR; TCRdb's table is partial and in-frame only. V, J and clone size are taken as reported in that table, and D and trimming were inferred from the DNA itself. The repertoire holds some 190,000 clones, with 75% to 85% as singletons. This CDR3 spans 14 amino acids. Germline V CDR1 and CDR2: LNHNV, YYDKDF (reference sequence). J gave up 5 bases and V 0 bases, and 3 bases lay outside the gene matches. The data belong to a study of blood T cell repertoires in COVID-19. Study in general: Acute and convalescent COVID-19 specimens originated in the United States, Italy and Spain. Sources were T cells, B-cell-depleted T cells, or PBMCs; the material itself was cDNA or gDNA.

Enrolled during active infection, Seattle patients were then followed longitudinally. The rearrangement joins TRBV15 to TRBJ2-5, with 7 bases fitting TRBD2. Sequenced input: peripheral blood. The origin of this receptor is a woman aged 40 to 50 with COVID-19, enrolled during active disease. The chain's CDR3 is CATSRDVGGETQYF. The CDR3 DNA reads as TGTGCCACCAGCAGAGACGTGGGGGGGGAGACCCAGTACTTC.